This TCR beta chain was captured by sequencing in a study of blood T cell repertoires in COVID-19. TCRdb's copy holds only in-frame clones and misses some; the assay was immunoSEQ multiplex PCR. The repertoire holds about 240,000 clones, with 75% to 90% as singletons. Participants, roughly 18 to 90 years old, spanned about 26 US areas. The CDR3 length is 16 residues. Unmatched junction bases numbered 7, after V lost 7 bases and J lost 1 base. The germline V gene has CDR1 SEHNR and CDR2 FQNEAQ (reference sequence). The rearrangement joins TRBV7-9 to TRBJ2-2, with TRBD2 matching 9 bases. The specimen was PBMCs or T cells enriched from blood (not recorded which). The receptor's source is a woman aged 30 to 39 who had recovered from COVID-19. The CDR3 region is CASTSPTSGNTGELFF. The CDR3 nucleotides read TGTGCCAGCACCTCTCCGACTAGCGGGAACACCGGGGAGCTGTTTTTT.